Sequencing of this TCR beta chain was carried out in a study of beta chain features in type 1 diabetes. Findings and limits, study-wide: In every one of the four CD4+ subsets, TCRB CDR3s were moderately but significantly shorter in Type 1 diabetes patients.

Expressed TCRB transcripts got sequenced, as all isolated RNA was reverse transcribed. TCRdb's copy holds only in-frame clones and misses some; the assay was immunoSEQ multiplex PCR. This table holds some 44,000 clones, roughly 70% found once. CD4+ naive, central memory, regulatory and stem cell-like memory subsets were isolated by sorting on CD45RO/CCR7/CD25/CD127/CD95/CD27. A note on this clone: The antigen remains unidentified.

The V end lost 2 bases, the J end lost 4 bases, and 11 bases lay between the germline ends. The CDR3 contains 14 residues. The germline V gene has CDR1 LGHNA and CDR2 YSLEER. The receptor comes from a woman between 18 and 29 years old with type 1 diabetes. The V and J genes are TRBV4-3 and TRBJ1-1; D is possibly TRBD1 (6 bases). Source material: Tregs from blood. This chain's CDR3 is CASSQRQESTEAFF. The CDR3 bases are TGCGCCAGCAGCCAAAGACAGGAGAGCACTGAAGCTTTCTTT.